A single sample gave rise to the 18 T cell receptor beta chains below, sequenced in a study of blood T cell repertoires in COVID-19. Produced via immunoSEQ multiplex PCR; TCRdb's table is partial and in-frame only. The sample consists of 150,000 to 200,000 clones, approximately 79% of them appearing once. Sequenced input: peripheral blood. All receptors come from a middle-aged man who had recovered from COVID-19.

Here the CDR3 reads CASSKVQNHPTKYEQYF. CDR3 nucleotide sequence: TGTGCCAGCAGCAAAGTTCAGAACCACCCCACTAAATACGAGCAGTACTTC. The chain joins TRBV21-1 to TRBJ2-7; TRBD2 was called by the table and not checked on the DNA. TRBV21-1 is listed as a pseudogene. The CDR3 contains 17 residues.

J is TRBJ2-3 and V is TRBV5-1; D is undetermined. CDR3 length equals 15 residues. CDR1 is SGHRS and CDR2 is YFSETQ in the germline V gene. V lost 0 bases and J lost 2, with 10 bases in between. This CDR3 reads CASSLDQPLTDTQYF. Here the CDR3 DNA reads TGCGCCAGCAGCTTGGACCAACCACTCACAGATACGCAGTATTTT.

This chain uses TRBV15 with TRBJ1-1; maybe TRBD1 (6 bases). V lost 1 base to trimming and J lost 1 base, with 7 bases between them. CDR1 and CDR2 (germline): LNHNV, YYDKDF (reference sequence). This CDR3 is built from 14 residues. Here the CDR3 reads CATSRGGQNTEAFF. The CDR3 coding sequence is TGTGCCACCAGCAGAGGGGGACAGAACACTGAAGCTTTCTTT.

The chain recombines TRBV7-2 with TRBJ2-5, with 13 bases aligning to TRBD2. This CDR3 comprises 17 residues. CDR1 is SGHTA and CDR2 is FQGNSA in the germline V gene. V lost 6 bases, J lost 0 bases, and 7 bases stayed unmatched. The CDR3 DNA reads TGTGCCAGCAGACTAGCGGGAGGGCCCCAGTACCAAGAGACCCAGTACTTC. It is translated as CASRLAGGPQYQETQYF.

CDR3 region: CASSQRTSGRAFHGELFF. The CDR3 DNA is TGCGCCAGCAGCCAGAGGACTAGCGGGAGGGCCTTTCACGGGGAGCTGTTTTTT. The rearrangement joins TRBV4-1 to TRBJ2-2; 15 positions match TRBD2. The germline CDR1 and CDR2 sequences are MGHRA and YSYEKL. The CDR3 is 18 amino acids. Trimming took 3 bases from V and 7 from J; bases not matched to a gene: 9.

The chain uses TRBV27 and TRBJ2-7; 9 bases fit TRBD2. The J segment lost 3 bases and the V segment lost 5 bases, leaving 14 bases of the junction unmatched. The CDR3 is 17 amino acids. The germline V gene has CDR1 MNHEY and CDR2 SMNVEV (reference sequence). The CDR3 protein is CASSRVAGAFPLYEQYF. In nucleotides, the CDR3 is TGTGCCAGCAGTCGAGTAGCGGGAGCATTCCCTCTCTACGAGCAGTACTTC.

V gene TRBV14 combines with J gene TRBJ2-7; 10 bases map to TRBD2. This CDR3 has 15 residues. Germline CDR1 SGHDN, CDR2 FVKESK. The V segment lost 1 base and the J segment 9 bases; nucleotides outside the gene matches: 9. CDR3 DNA sequence: TGTGCCAGCAGCCAAGGGGGGTCTAGCGGGAGCGGGCAGTACTTC. This sequence encodes CASSQGGSSGSGQYF. Based on the CDR3 plus reference TRBV14 and TRBJ2-7, the full variable domain is EAGVTQFPSHSVIEKGQTVTLRCDPISGHDNLYWYRRVMGKEIKFLLHFVKESKQDESGMPNNRFLAERTGGTYSTLKVQPAELEDSGVYFCASSQGGSSGSGQYFGPGTRLTVT.

CDR3 bases: TGTGCCAGCAGCCAAGATATGAGGGCGCCAAACTATGGCTACACCTTC. Its translation is CASSQDMRAPNYGYTF. The chain recombines TRBV4-2 with TRBJ1-2, with D unclear. The CDR3 consists of 16 residues. Germline values: CDR1 LGHNA, CDR2 YNFKEQ. Trimming took off 0 bases at V and 2 bases at J, with 13 bases between the two ends.

The J gene is TRBJ1-1, the V gene TRBV3-1 (or the pseudogene TRBV3-2), with D possibly matching TRBD1 (5 bases). The CDR3 extends over 14 amino acids. V dropped 5 bases and J dropped 2 bases, with 12 bases sitting between them. CDR1 LGHDT and CDR2 YNNKEL come from the germline V gene (reference sequence). CDR3 sequence: CASSGTSGNTEAFF. CDR3 DNA sequence: TGTGCCAGCAGCGGGACTTCAGGTAACACTGAAGCTTTCTTT.

This sequence joins TRBV7-8 and TRBJ2-7, with D tentatively TRBD2 (6 bases). The CDR3 spans 14 residues. Germline V gene sequence: CDR1 SGHVS, CDR2 FQNEAQ. Trimming took off 0 bases at V and 1 base at J, with 7 bases between the two ends. The CDR3 region is CASSLAGGSYEQYF. The DNA for the CDR3 is TGTGCCAGCAGCTTAGCGGGGGGTTCCTACGAGCAGTACTTC. Supplemented by reference TRBV7-8 and TRBJ2-7, the full variable domain reads GAGVSQSPRYKVAKRGQDVALRCDPISGHVSLFWYQQALGQGPEFLTYFQNEAQLDKSGLPSDRFFAERPEGSVSTLKIQRTQQEDSAVYLCASSLAGGSYEQYFGPGTRLTVT.

V is TRBV24-1 and J is TRBJ2-1; TRBD1 might be the D (6 bases). The germline CDR1 and CDR2 sequences are KGHDR and SFDVKD. V gave up 4 bases and J gave up 0 bases, with 12 bases separating them. The CDR3 is made up of 16 amino acids. For the CDR3, the DNA is TGTGCCACCAGTGACCCCACAGGGCCCTCCTACAATGAGCAGTTCTTC. Translating gives CATSDPTGPSYNEQFF.

This clone was observed a single time. V gene TRBV24-1 combines with J gene TRBJ2-1, with 9 bases fitting TRBD2. V trimming: 3 bases; J trimming: 8 bases; junction bases outside the gene matches: 7. This CDR3 spans 15 amino acids. Germline V lookup: CDR1 KGHDR, CDR2 SFDVKD. In DNA, the CDR3 is TGTGCCACCAGTGATCCAGGACTAGCGTCAGATGAGCAGTTCTTC. The encoded protein is CATSDPGLASDEQFF.

This chain joins TRBV10-3 and TRBJ1-2; 8 bases fit TRBD1. Losses at the gene ends were 8 bases for V and 8 bases for J; bases not matched to a gene: 10. The CDR3 extends over 13 amino acids. Per germline, CDR1 ENHRY and CDR2 SYGVKD. As DNA, the CDR3 is TGTGCCATCTCAGACAGGGGAGAGAACGGCTACACCTTC. Residues: CAISDRGENGYTF.

The chain is built from TRBV7-9 and TRBJ2-5; 7 bases fit TRBD2. CDR3 length equals 18 residues. Trimming took 5 bases from V and 4 from J; bases not matched to a gene: 19. Germline CDR1 reads SEHNR; CDR2 reads FQNEAQ (reference sequence). This CDR3 reads CASSPRVGLGSRGETQYF. Written as DNA, the CDR3 is TGTGCCAGCAGCCCGAGGGTAGGACTAGGGTCCCGCGGAGAGACCCAGTACTTC.

This clone was seen only a few times. This sequence joins TRBV4-1 and TRBJ1-2; weak D call: TRBD1 (6 bases). CDR3 length: 13 residues. V lost 7 bases and J 0 bases, leaving 9 bases between the germline ends. Germline-derived CDR1 and CDR2 are MGHRA and YSYEKL. The CDR3 spells CASTRTANYGYTF. The CDR3 region has the DNA TGCGCCAGCACCCGGACAGCTAACTATGGCTACACCTTC.

This clone was found many times. J is TRBJ1-1 and V is TRBV7-8; D call uncertain. In germline, CDR1 is SGHVS, CDR2 FQNEAQ. Trimming cost V 8 bases and J 7 bases, with 11 bases left between them. The CDR3 has 11 residues. The CDR3 sequence is CASANSREAFF. CDR3 in DNA: TGTGCCAGCGCGAACAGCCGTGAAGCTTTCTTT. The full variable domain, its missing parts supplied by reference TRBV7-8 and TRBJ1-1, is GAGVSQSPRYKVAKRGQDVALRCDPISGHVSLFWYQQALGQGPEFLTYFQNEAQLDKSGLPSDRFFAERPEGSVSTLKIQRTQQEDSAVYLCASANSREAFFGQGTRLTVV.

The genes are TRBV10-3 and TRBJ2-2, with 7 nucleotides matching TRBD1. This CDR3 contains 16 residues. Germline values: CDR1 ENHRY, CDR2 SYGVKD. V was clipped by 6 bases and J by 0 bases; unmatched bases: 7. The CDR3 DNA follows: TGTGCCATCAGGCCTGGGACAGACGCGAACACCGGGGAGCTGTTTTTT. Protein: CAIRPGTDANTGELFF.

The V and J genes are TRBV11-3 and TRBJ2-1, with unresolved D. The CDR3 runs to 15 residues. Germline V gene lookup returns CDR1 SGHNT and CDR2 YENEEA. With 6 bases removed from V and 1 base from J, the gap between germline ends came to 13 bases. CDR3 DNA: TGTGCCAGCAGACCCTTAGTGTCGTCCTACAATGAGCAGTTCTTC. It is translated as CASRPLVSSYNEQFF. The whole variable domain, remainder taken from reference TRBV11-3 and TRBJ2-1, is EAGVVQSPRYKIIEKKQPVAFWCNPISGHNTLYWYLQNLGQGPELLIRYENEEAVDDSQLPKDRFSAERLKGVDSTLKIQPAELGDSAVYLCASRPLVSSYNEQFFGPGTRLTVL.